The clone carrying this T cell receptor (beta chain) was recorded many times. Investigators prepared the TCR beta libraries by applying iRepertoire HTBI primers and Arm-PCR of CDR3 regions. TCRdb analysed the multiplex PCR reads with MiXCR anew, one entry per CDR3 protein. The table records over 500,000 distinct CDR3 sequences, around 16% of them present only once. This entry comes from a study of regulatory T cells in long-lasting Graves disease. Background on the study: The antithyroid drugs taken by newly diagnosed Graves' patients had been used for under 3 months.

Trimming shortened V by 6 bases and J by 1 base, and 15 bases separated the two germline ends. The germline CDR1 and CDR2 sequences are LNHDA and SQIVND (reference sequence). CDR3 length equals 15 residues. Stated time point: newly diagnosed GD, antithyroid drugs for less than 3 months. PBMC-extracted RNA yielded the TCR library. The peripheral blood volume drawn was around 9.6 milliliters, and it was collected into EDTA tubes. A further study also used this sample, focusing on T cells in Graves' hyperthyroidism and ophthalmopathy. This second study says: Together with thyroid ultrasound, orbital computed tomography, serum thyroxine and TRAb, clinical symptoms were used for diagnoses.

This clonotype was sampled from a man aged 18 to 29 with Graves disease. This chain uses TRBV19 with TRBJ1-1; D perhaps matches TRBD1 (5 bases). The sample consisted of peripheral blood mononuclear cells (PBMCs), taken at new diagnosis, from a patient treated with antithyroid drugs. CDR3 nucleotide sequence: TGTGCCAGTAGAGCCTGGGGGGACGGGAACACTGAAGCTTTCTTT. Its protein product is CASRAWGDGNTEAFF.